This T cell receptor beta chain was retrieved from a study of cytomegalovirus exposure and HLA in healthy donors. The PCR had 60 Vbeta and 13 Jbeta primers. Assay: immunoSEQ multiplex PCR; the TCRdb copy retains only in-frame clones and omits some. The sample carries approximately 200,000 clones, 65% to 90% recorded once. Germline trimming cut 2 bases from V and 7 bases from J; bases unmatched to any gene: 11. Per the germline V gene, CDR1 is MGHRA and CDR2 is YSYEKL. This CDR3 has 16 residues. Study-level findings and limits: Links to common viral pathogens appeared, in a later analysis, for several of the most significant clusters. Available immune exposure information covered CMV serostatus only. A few of the chains that were CMV-associated were confirmed in vitro to be specific for CMV antigens.

Nominally healthy donors were sampled, though unrecorded immune exposures were likely. Comment on this clone: Its antigen is still unknown.

The sequence was collected from a woman between 45 and 60 years old in good health and CMV-seronegative. This chain connects TRBV4-1 to TRBJ1-2; 9 nucleotides match TRBD1. The specimen sequenced was PBMCs. The chain's CDR3 is CASSQSTLGTGIGYTF. In nucleotides, the CDR3 is TGCGCCAGCAGCCAATCAACCCTAGGGACAGGGATTGGCTACACCTTC.